These 27 T cell receptor beta chains share one sample of origin, sequenced in a study of cytomegalovirus exposure and HLA in healthy donors. Vbeta (60) and Jbeta (13) primers were used in the PCR. The data were produced by immunoSEQ multiplex PCR, yet TCRdb's version contains in-frame clones alone and is incomplete. This specimen shows 200,000 or so clones; the ten leading clones hold around 0.74%. The sequenced material came from PBMCs. The receptors come from a boy between 5 and 17 years old in good health and CMV-seronegative.

V usage is TRBV14 and J usage is TRBJ1-2; no definite D call. The V end lost 0 bases, the J end lost 8 bases, and 10 bases lay between the germline ends. Germline-derived CDR1 and CDR2 are SGHDN and FVKESK. The CDR3 extends over 13 amino acids. CDR3 in amino acids: CASSQERAGGYTF. The CDR3 DNA sequence: TGTGCCAGCAGCCAAGAGAGGGCTGGAGGCTACACCTTC.

As to this clone: This sample includes further DNA sequences coding for the same CDR3. The chain employs TRBV6-6 and TRBJ1-2; D is ambiguous. V was pared by 4 bases and J by 8 bases, with 14 bases between. From germline, CDR1 is MNHNY and CDR2 SVGAGI (reference sequence). The CDR3 has 13 amino acids. DNA for the CDR3: TGTGCCAGCAGTTCCACAGAGTTCTACGGCTACACCTTC. Protein sequence: CASSSTEFYGYTF.

The chain links TRBV19 to TRBJ2-7; a weak D match, TRBD1 (6 bases). The V gene lost 6 bases and the J gene lost 4 bases, with 16 bases spanning the gap. The CDR3 has 14 amino acids. From germline, CDR1 is LNHDA and CDR2 SQIVND (reference sequence). The CDR3 here is CASRSDRLSYEQYF. The CDR3 nucleotides read TGTGCCAGTAGGAGTGACAGGCTTTCTTACGAGCAGTACTTC.

The chain couples TRBV15 to TRBJ1-4; TRBD1 might be the D (5 bases). Germline-derived CDR1 and CDR2 are LNHNV and YYDKDF (reference sequence). The ends were cut back, 3 bases at V and 3 bases at J, with 20 bases in the middle. The CDR3 length is 18 residues. CDR3 nucleotides: TGTGCCACCAGCAGCCCCCTTGTCCTGGGGCAGTCTAATGAAAAACTGTTTTTT. This translates into CATSSPLVLGQSNEKLFF.

The chain carries TRBV5-1 and TRBJ2-3, with D possibly matching TRBD2 (7 bases). The CDR3 spans 14 residues. With 3 bases removed from V and 5 bases from J, the gap between germline ends came to 13 bases. From germline, CDR1 is SGHRS and CDR2 YFSETQ. CDR3 nucleotides: TGCGCCAGCAGCTCCGAGGGGGGGGGAGATACGCAGTATTTT. It specifies CASSSEGGGDTQYF.

V and J are TRBV5-5 and TRBJ1-1; TRBD1 aligns across 10 bases. The length of the CDR3 is 15 residues. CDR1 and CDR2 (germline): SGHKS, YYEKEE (reference sequence). V trimming: 4 bases; J trimming: 5 bases; junction bases outside the gene matches: 8. This chain's CDR3 is CASSGRDRGLTEAFF. CDR3 nucleotide sequence: TGTGCCAGCAGCGGCCGGGACAGGGGCCTAACTGAAGCTTTCTTT.

This rearrangement joins TRBV11-2 to TRBJ1-2; 10 nucleotides match TRBD1. The CDR3 spans 15 residues. V gave up 4 bases and J gave up 2 bases; unmatched junction bases: 4. The germline V gene encodes CDR1 SGHAT and CDR2 FQNNGV. CDR3 region: CASSSPGQGNYGYTF. CDR3 DNA: TGTGCCAGCAGCTCCCCGGGACAGGGGAACTATGGCTACACCTTC.

The chain joins TRBV5-4 to TRBJ2-2; 8 nucleotides agree with TRBD1. Germline lookup yields CDR1 SGHNT and CDR2 YYREEE (reference sequence). The CDR3 has 14 residues. V gave up 2 bases and J gave up 10 bases; unmatched junction bases: 7. The CDR3 DNA follows: TGTGCCAGCAGCTTTTCAGGGGGCTTCGAGGAGCTGTTTTTT. Protein product: CASSFSGGFEELFF.

Here the CDR3 reads CASSLWFAGRMNTEAFF. DNA for the CDR3: TGTGCCAGCAGTTTGTGGTTCGCAGGGCGCATGAACACTGAAGCTTTCTTT. This chain connects TRBV27 to TRBJ1-1; maybe TRBD1 (5 bases). The V gene's germline CDR1 is MNHEY and CDR2 SMNVEV (reference sequence). V was shortened by 3 bases and J by 0 bases, with 17 bases between the two germline ends. There are 17 residues in the CDR3.

The chain employs TRBV28 and TRBJ1-5; the match to TRBD1 covers 9 bases. Germline V CDR1 and CDR2: MDHEN, SYDVKM. Germline trimming cut 7 bases from V and 3 bases from J; bases unmatched to any gene: 10. This CDR3 is 16 amino acids long. The CDR3 DNA reads TGTGCCAGCACCACTTACAGGGGGCGAATCAATCAGCCCCAGCATTTT. This codes for CASTTYRGRINQPQHF.

The J gene is TRBJ2-5, the V gene TRBV30; 7 bases align to TRBD1. The CDR3 loop spans 14 amino acids. V lost 1 base, J lost 5 bases, and 7 bases stayed unmatched. Germline V gene sequence: CDR1 GTSNPN, CDR2 SVGIG (reference sequence). The CDR3 DNA sequence: TGTGCCTGGAGTGGAGGGGGCTTTGGGGAGACCCAGTACTTC. Translating it yields CAWSGGGFGETQYF.

The rearrangement uses TRBV19 and TRBJ1-1; D uncertain. The germline V gene has CDR1 LNHDA and CDR2 SQIVND (reference sequence). This CDR3 comprises 16 residues. Trimming took off 6 bases at V and 5 bases at J, with 22 bases between the two ends. The CDR3 sequence is CASRPLFESGVTEAFF. The CDR3 DNA reads as TGTGCCAGTAGACCTCTTTTCGAGAGTGGAGTAACTGAAGCTTTCTTT.

The chain links TRBV19 to TRBJ2-1; 8 bases fit TRBD2. After removal of 5 bases from V and 8 bases from J, the junction contained 8 bases not matched to a gene. Germline V gene data show CDR1 as LNHDA and CDR2 as SQIVND (reference sequence). The CDR3 has 14 residues. The CDR3 DNA follows: TGTGCCAGTAGTCCGCGGGGGGTGGGGGATGAGCAGTTCTTC. This encodes CASSPRGVGDEQFF. Using reference TRBV19 and TRBJ2-1 for the parts outside the CDR3, the full variable domain is DGGITQSPKYLFRKEGQNVTLSCEQNLNHDAMYWYRQDPGQGLRLIYYSQIVNDFQKGDIAEGYSVSREKKESFPLTVTSAQKNPTAFYLCASSPRGVGDEQFFGPGTRLTVL.

This chain links TRBV11-2 with TRBJ2-7, with no clear D. There are 15 residues in the CDR3. V was clipped by 1 base and J by 0 bases, with 10 bases between them. The germline gives CDR1 SGHAT, CDR2 FQNNGV. CDR3 residues: CASSLVPVSSYEQYF. CDR3 nucleotide sequence: TGTGCCAGCAGCTTAGTTCCGGTGAGCTCCTACGAGCAGTACTTC.

The chain uses TRBV6-5 and TRBJ1-1, with TRBD1 as a possible D gene (6 bases). Germline V gene lookup returns CDR1 MNHEY and CDR2 SVGAGI. Trimming pared 7 bases from V and 8 bases from J, leaving 14 bases between. This CDR3 contains 12 residues. As DNA, the CDR3 is TGTGCCAGCATTTCAAGACAGGACGAAGCTTTCTTT. Translated, it gives CASISRQDEAFF.

A note on this clone: One junction end does not reproduce the germline sequence, and a read error may be involved. This CDR3 is also generated by other DNA sequences in the sample. This rearrangement joins TRBV29-1 to TRBJ1-1, with a possible D match to TRBD1 (5 bases). The germline V gene encodes CDR1 SQVTM and CDR2 ANQGSEA. The CDR3 consists of 15 residues. This CDR3 is CSVEDRDLMDTEAFF. CDR3 sequence (DNA): TGCAGCGTTGAAGACAGGGATTTAATGGACACTGAAGCCTTCTTT.

The CDR3 DNA reads TGTGCCAGCAGCTTTGATGGACAGCCTGATGGAGAGACCCAGTACTTC. This sequence encodes CASSFDGQPDGETQYF. V is TRBV7-6 and J is TRBJ2-5; maybe TRBD1 (6 bases). This CDR3 contains 16 residues. The V gene lost 3 bases and the J gene lost 4 bases, with 18 bases spanning the gap. Germline V gene data show CDR1 as SGHVS and CDR2 as FNYEAQ.

This chain connects TRBV6-5 to TRBJ1-2; D ambiguous. Germline values: CDR1 MNHEY, CDR2 SVGAGI. The CDR3 sequence is 13 residues long. The V end was cut by 2 bases, the J end by 2 bases, with 6 bases between. Here the CDR3 DNA reads TGTGCCAGCAGTTACGGCGGGAACTATGGCTACACCTTC. Amino acids: CASSYGGNYGYTF.

The chain has TRBV6-5 and TRBJ2-2; D may be TRBD2 (5 bases). The germline V and J ends were trimmed by 5 bases and 4 bases, with 14 bases remaining between them. CDR3 length equals 15 residues. From germline, CDR1 is MNHEY and CDR2 SVGAGI. The CDR3 region has the DNA TGTGCCAGCAGTGGGCAACGGGGTTCCACCGGGGAGCTGTTTTTT. Protein product: CASSGQRGSTGELFF.

The CDR3 DNA reads TGTGCCAGCAGCCAAGATGCGGGGGGAGGGTACTATGGCTACACCTTC. It is translated as CASSQDAGGGYYGYTF. V is TRBV4-2 and J is TRBJ1-2; D may be TRBD1 (5 bases). CDR1 is LGHNA and CDR2 is YNFKEQ in the germline V gene. This CDR3 contains 16 residues. Deletions cut 0 bases from V and 3 bases from J, with 14 bases between.

V is TRBV30 and J is TRBJ2-4; TRBD2 aligns across 8 bases. This CDR3 region has 17 residues. Trimming cost V 4 bases and J 2 bases; bases outside gene matches: 13. Germline lookup yields CDR1 GTSNPN and CDR2 SVGIG (reference sequence). The CDR3 DNA follows: TGTGCCTGGATGAGTATAGGCTTAGCGGGAACCAAAAACATTCAGTACTTC. Amino acids: CAWMSIGLAGTKNIQYF. Full variable domain (rest looked up from reference TRBV30 and TRBJ2-4): SQTIHQWPATLVQPVGSPLSLECTVEGTSNPNLYWYRQAAGRGLQLLFYSVGIGQISSEVPQNLSASRPQDRQFILSSKKLLLSDSGFYLCAWMSIGLAGTKNIQYFGAGTRLSVL.

V usage is TRBV2 and J usage is TRBJ2-2, with a possible D match to TRBD1 (6 bases). V lost 6 bases and J lost 1, with 24 bases in between. CDR3 length equals 19 residues. Germline assignment: CDR1 SNHLY and CDR2 FYNNEI. CDR3 sequence: CASSADFPDPQGNTGELFF. DNA of the CDR3: TGTGCCAGCAGCGCCGATTTTCCCGACCCACAGGGGAACACCGGGGAGCTGTTTTTT. The entire variable domain, with the rest obtained from reference TRBV2 and TRBJ2-2, is as follows: EPEVTQTPSHQVTQMGQEVILRCVPISNHLYFYWYRQILGQKVEFLVSFYNNEISEKSEIFDDQFSVERPDGSNFTLKIRSTKLEDSAMYFCASSADFPDPQGNTGELFFGEGSRLTVL.

The chain combines TRBV7-2 with TRBJ1-1, with D possibly being TRBD1 (6 bases). CDR1 SGHTA and CDR2 FQGNSA come from the germline V gene. The ends were cut back, 1 base at V and 1 base at J, with 13 bases in the middle. There are 16 residues in the CDR3. The DNA for the CDR3 is TGTGCCAGCAGCTTAGTCGTTGGGGGGGCGAACACTGAAGCTTTCTTT. Translating it yields CASSLVVGGANTEAFF.

The chain has TRBV28 and TRBJ1-5, with D maybe TRBD1 (5 bases). The CDR3 is 13 amino acids. V lost 3 bases and J 8 bases, leaving 11 bases between the germline ends. The germline gives CDR1 MDHEN, CDR2 SYDVKM. The CDR3 DNA reads as TGTGCCAGCAGTTTGGAGGGGTCTGAGCCCCAGCATTTT. Encoded protein: CASSLEGSEPQHF.

DNA of the CDR3: TGTGCCACCAGCAGGAGCGGGGGCACGCAGTATTTT. Amino acid sequence: CATSRSGGTQYF. The rearrangement links TRBV15 to TRBJ2-3; 8 bases agree with TRBD2. Germline loops: CDR1 LNHNV, CDR2 YYDKDF (reference sequence). Unmatched junction bases numbered 2, after V lost 3 bases and J lost 9 bases. This CDR3 is 12 amino acids long.

The chain combines TRBV19 with TRBJ2-2; TRBD1 might be the D (6 bases). V lost 6 bases and J 6 bases, leaving 17 bases between the germline ends. This CDR3 region has 15 residues. Germline V gene sequence: CDR1 LNHDA, CDR2 SQIVND (reference sequence). The CDR3, as DNA: TGTGCCAGTAGCCACTCCAACAGGGCTCCCGGGGAGCTGTTTTTT. This translates into CASSHSNRAPGELFF.

The chain couples TRBV6-6 to TRBJ2-3; D is ambiguous. Between the trimmed V and J ends, which lost 7 bases and 3 bases, there was a span of 17 bases. Germline V gene data show CDR1 as MNHNY and CDR2 as SVGAGI (reference sequence). The CDR3 spans 15 residues. CDR3: CASTPWSAQTDTQYF. The CDR3, as DNA: TGTGCCAGCACCCCATGGAGCGCGCAGACAGATACGCAGTATTTT.